This is a list of T cell receptor beta chains from one sample in a study of T cell repertoires in cytomegalovirus infection. These receptors have no identified antigens. MiXCR, run by TCRdb on the reads, gives a single entry per CDR3 protein. Of 65,000 to 85,000 distinct CDR3 sequences listed, 25% to 30% are singletons. Sequencing used CD8+ T cells from cultured PBMCs, obtained from culture after CMV antigen stimulation. These receptors came from a human donor in good health (CMV status not recorded). Some clones in this sample may be carry-over from other donors' samples. CDR3s include the opening cysteine and the closing phenylalanine or tryptophan. Each record gives: J gene, clone size, V gene, D gene, CDR3 DNA, CDR3 protein. The D gene is left open where the match is weak. Clone size, where shown, is once, few, many, or a class for clones that have expanded.

>TRBJ2-1|NA|TRBV30|NA
TGTGCCTGGAGTGGCAGAGAGAATGAGCAGTTCTTC
CAWSGRENEQFF
>TRBJ2-2|few|TRBV27|NA
TGTGCCAGCAGTTTAACCCTCCGAGCCGGGGAGCTGTTTTTT
CASSLTLRAGELFF
>TRBJ1-1|many|TRBV7-9|TRBD1
TGTGCCAGCAGCGAGGCGACAGGGGCATCCACTGAAGCTTTCTTT
CASSEATGASTEAFF
>TRBJ2-2|many|TRBV6-1|TRBD1
TGTGCCAGCAGCCCGGACAGGATGTCCGGGGAGCTGTTTTTT
CASSPDRMSGELFF
>TRBJ2-3|NA|TRBV3-1|TRBD2
TGTGCCAGCAGCCCCCCCGGACTAGCCCGGGGCGATACGCAGTATTTT
CASSPPGLARGDTQYF
>TRBJ2-7|NA|TRBV5-4|NA
TGTGCCAGCAGCTTGGATGGGGCAGCAACCACCCTCTCCTACGAGCAGTACTTC
CASSLDGAATTLSYEQYF
>TRBJ2-2|NA|TRBV7-1|TRBD2
TGTGCCAGCAGAGATAGCGGGATTGCCGGGGAGCTGTTTTTT
CASRDSGIAGELFF
>TRBJ2-2|NA|TRBV6-5|TRBD2
TGTGCCAGCAGTACGGGACTAGCGGGAGGGTGGTCCGGGGAGCTGTTTTTT
CASSTGLAGGWSGELFF
>TRBJ1-1|few|TRBV7-9|NA
TGTGCCAGCAACCTAGGAGAGGGCACTGAAGCTTTCTTT
CASNLGEGTEAFF
>TRBJ2-2|NA|TRBV18|NA
TGTGCCAGCTCACCACTTGAGACAGGGAACACCGGGGAGCTGTTTTTT
CASSPLETGNTGELFF
>TRBJ1-4|NA|TRBV7-6|NA
TGTGCCAGCAGCTTATCCATAACTAATGAAAAACTGTTTTTT
CASSLSITNEKLFF
>TRBJ2-7|NA|TRBV4-3|NA
TGCGCCAGCAGCCAAGATCGGCAGACCTACGAGCAGTACTTC
CASSQDRQTYEQYF
>TRBJ2-7|NA|TRBV12-3/TRBV12-4|NA
TGTGCCAGCAGTTTGGGGCTCGCCTACGAGCAGTACTTC
CASSLGLAYEQYF
>TRBJ1-1|few|TRBV5-1|NA
TGCGCCAGCAGCTTAACAGAGAGGAACACTGAAGCTTTCTTT
CASSLTERNTEAFF
>TRBJ1-2|NA|TRBV13|NA
TGTGCCAGCAGCCAAGGGGGGAGTAGCTATGGCTACACCTTC
CASSQGGSSYGYTF
>TRBJ2-1|NA|TRBV20-1|TRBD2
TGCAGTGCTAGAGAATGGGGGGGGTGGGAGGTTAACAATGAGCAGTTCTTC
CSAREWGGWEVNNEQFF
>TRBJ2-6|NA|TRBV12-3/TRBV12-4|NA
TGTGCCAGCATCTACCGGGACAAGTACTCTGGGGCCAACGTCCTGACTTTC
CASIYRDKYSGANVLTF
>TRBJ2-1|many|TRBV12-3/TRBV12-4|NA
TGTGCCAGCAGTCGGACTACCTACAATGAGCAGTTCTTC
CASSRTTYNEQFF
>TRBJ2-7|few|TRBV30|NA
TGTGCCTGGAGTGTTCGCCAGGTAACCTACGAGCAGTACTTC
CAWSVRQVTYEQYF
>TRBJ2-2|many|TRBV4-1|NA
TGCGCCAGCAGCCAAGAGACAGACATATACACCGGGGAGCTGTTTTTT
CASSQETDIYTGELFF
>TRBJ2-7|NA|TRBV11-2|NA
TGTGCCAGCAGCCTACAGGGATGGGAGCAGTACTTC
CASSLQGWEQYF
>TRBJ2-1|NA|TRBV27|NA
TGTGCCAGCAGTTTACGTGCAGGGGTCGGTGAGCAGTTCTTC
CASSLRAGVGEQFF
>TRBJ2-7|many|TRBV12-3/TRBV12-4|NA
TGTGCCAGCATGCAGAGTTCCCTGTCCTACGAGCAGTACTTC
CASMQSSLSYEQYF
>TRBJ1-1|many|TRBV6-5|TRBD1
TGTGCCAGCAGTTACTTGGTGACAGGGGGGAACACTGAAGCTTTCTTT
CASSYLVTGGNTEAFF
>TRBJ2-1|NA|TRBV6-5|TRBD2
TGTGCCAGCGGCGTTACTAGCGGGGTCTACAATGAGCAGTTCTTC
CASGVTSGVYNEQFF
>TRBJ2-7|NA|TRBV27|NA
TGTGCCAGCAGTTTACAGGGGCCAGGGTACGAGCAGTACTTC
CASSLQGPGYEQYF
>TRBJ2-1|many|TRBV11-3|NA
TGTGCCAGCAGCTTAGTCAGGGCCGGAAACAATGAGCAGTTCTTC
CASSLVRAGNNEQFF
>TRBJ1-6|few|TRBV12-3/TRBV12-4|TRBD1
TGTGCCAGCAGTTTGACAGGGAGTCCCGACTATAATTCACCCCTCCACTTT
CASSLTGSPDYNSPLHF
>TRBJ1-2|many|TRBV7-2|NA
TGTGCCAGCAGCTCCCTGAGGTTTGGGGGTGGCTACACCTTC
CASSSLRFGGGYTF
>TRBJ2-5|NA|TRBV28|TRBD2
TGTGCCAGCAGTTTACAGACTAGCGGGGGATACCAAGAGACCCAGTACTTC
CASSLQTSGGYQETQYF
>TRBJ2-3|few|TRBV6-6|NA
TGTGCCAGCGGCAGGCCAGGGACTGATACGCAGTATTTT
CASGRPGTDTQYF
>TRBJ2-2|few|TRBV6-1|NA
TGTGCCAGCAGTCGTTTAATTACTGGGGAGCTGTTTTTT
CASSRLITGELFF
>TRBJ2-7|NA|TRBV4-1|TRBD2
TGCGCCAGCCGCCAAGAAGGAGCGGGGGGCTACGAGCAGTACTTC
CASRQEGAGGYEQYF
>TRBJ1-1|many|TRBV12-3/TRBV12-4|NA
TGTGCCAGCAGTGACCTCGGACAGCCGAACACTGAAGCTTTCTTT
CASSDLGQPNTEAFF
>TRBJ2-5|few|TRBV9|NA
TGTGCCAGCAGCGTAGCCAATGGGGCCGCAGAGACCCAGTACTTC
CASSVANGAAETQYF
>TRBJ1-5|NA|TRBV6-2/TRBV6-3|NA
TGTGCCAGCAGTTACGTTCCGGGCAATCAGCCCCAGCATTTT
CASSYVPGNQPQHF
>TRBJ2-7|NA|TRBV9|NA
TGTGCCAGCAGCGTAGGTAACGGCCCCTCCTACGAGCAGTACTTC
CASSVGNGPSYEQYF
>TRBJ2-3|few|TRBV27|NA
TGTGCCAGCCTGGGTGGGGGCACAGATACGCAGTATTTT
CASLGGGTDTQYF
>TRBJ2-7|NA|TRBV30|TRBD1
TGTGCCTGGAGTCCTGGGACAGGGGGCCCCCTTCGGTGCTTC
CAWSPGTGGPLRCF
>TRBJ2-1|few|TRBV20-1|TRBD2
TGCAGTGCTAGGGGGGAGCGGGAGGGCCCCGATGAGCAGTTCTTC
CSARGEREGPDEQFF
>TRBJ1-3|NA|TRBV7-4|NA
TGTGCCAGCAGCTCCTTGTTTCGTCCGGGTGGAACTGGAAACACCATATATTTT
CASSSLFRPGGTGNTIYF
>TRBJ2-5|NA|TRBV24-1|NA
TGTGCCACCAGTGATTCAGGGCAAGAGACCCAGTACTTC
CATSDSGQETQYF
>TRBJ2-3|NA|TRBV13|TRBD2
TGTGCCAGCCGGCTTGAAGGAGCGGGGAGCACAGATACGCAGTATTTT
CASRLEGAGSTDTQYF
>TRBJ1-5|NA|TRBV24-1|NA
TGTGCCACCAGTGAGGGGTCAAGCAATCAGCCCCAGCATTTT
CATSEGSSNQPQHF
>TRBJ2-3|many|TRBV6-1|NA
TGTGCCAGCAGTGAACAGGAGGGAAGGGGAGATACGCAGTATTTT
CASSEQEGRGDTQYF
>TRBJ1-2|NA|TRBV12-3/TRBV12-4|NA
TGTGCCAGCAGTCCAGGACCCAACACGGGCTACACCTTC
CASSPGPNTGYTF
>TRBJ2-3|NA|TRBV28|NA
TGTGCCAGCACTCCAGGGGATCCAGATACGCAGTATTTT
CASTPGDPDTQYF
>TRBJ1-1|NA|TRBV7-8|NA
TGTGCCAGCAGCCTAGTCGGGGGGCCGGGCACTGAAGCTTTCTTT
CASSLVGGPGTEAFF
>TRBJ1-6|few|TRBV7-6|TRBD1
TGTGCCAGCAGCCTCCACCGGACCTGGACAGGGAATAATTCACCCCTCCACTTT
CASSLHRTWTGNNSPLHF
>TRBJ2-7|NA|TRBV7-2|NA
TGTGCCAGCACCCTGGGGATCGCCTACGAGCAGTACTTC
CASTLGIAYEQYF
>TRBJ2-2|many|TRBV10-1|TRBD1
TGCGCCAGCAGTAGGGACAGCGCGAACACCGGGGAGCTGTTTTTT
CASSRDSANTGELFF
>TRBJ2-1|NA|TRBV6-2/TRBV6-3|TRBD2
TGTGCCAGCAGTCAGACTAGCGGGGGGTCTGAGCAGTTCTTC
CASSQTSGGSEQFF
>TRBJ1-1|NA|TRBV15|TRBD1
TGTGCCACCAGCCCCCGGGACAGGAGGGGGAAGAACACTGAAGCTTTCTTT
CATSPRDRRGKNTEAFF
>TRBJ1-2|many|TRBV20-1|NA
TGCAGTGCTAGGGTCTTCACAGAGTACGATGGCTACACCTTC
CSARVFTEYDGYTF
>TRBJ2-7|NA|TRBV2|TRBD2
TGTGCCAGCAGTGAGAGCGGGGGAGGCACCTACGAGCAGTACTTC
CASSESGGGTYEQYF
>TRBJ1-1|NA|TRBV7-2|NA
TGTGCCAGCAGCTTATTCTTGGGGGACGATTCTTTCTTT
CASSLFLGDDSFF
>TRBJ2-7|NA|TRBV7-9|TRBD2
TGTGCCAGCAGCTCCACCGGGACTAGCGGGACGAACTCCTACGAGCAGTACTTC
CASSSTGTSGTNSYEQYF